The next 32 T cell receptor beta chains were all read from a single sample in a study of blood T cell repertoires in COVID-19. Assay used: immunoSEQ multiplex PCR; TCRdb lists only in-frame clones, some missing. The data hold approximately 240,000 clones, with less than 85% observed a single time. Specimen: peripheral blood. Receptors originate from a woman of 80 years or more with active or convalescent COVID-19.

This rearrangement joins TRBV27 to TRBJ1-1; D is possibly TRBD1 (5 bases). Germline V lookup: CDR1 MNHEY, CDR2 SMNVEV (reference sequence). The CDR3 length is 16 residues. V lost 5 bases and J 0 bases, leaving 16 bases between the germline ends. The CDR3 region has the DNA TGTGCCAGCAGTGCCAGGGTGCGCCTCATGAACACTGAAGCTTTCTTT. It yields the protein CASSARVRLMNTEAFF.

This sequence joins TRBV4-1 and TRBJ1-6; D is undetermined. CDR3 length equals 17 residues. V was shortened by 0 bases and J by 0 bases, with 9 bases between the two germline ends. Germline V gives CDR1 MGHRA, CDR2 YSYEKL. Written as DNA, the CDR3 is TGCGCCAGCAGCCAAGACGGCCGGGGCTCCTATAATTCACCCCTCCACTTT. Translating gives CASSQDGRGSYNSPLHF.

This rearrangement joins TRBV5-1 to TRBJ2-1; TRBD2 matches at 9 bases. Trimming removed 3 bases from V and 6 bases from J; junction bases left unmatched: 13. The CDR3 consists of 17 residues. In germline, CDR1 is SGHRS, CDR2 YFSETQ. CDR3 sequence (DNA): TGCGCCAGCAGCTCCCTCACCGGGACTAGCTTGGGCAATGAGCAGTTCTTC. Translating it yields CASSSLTGTSLGNEQFF. Drawing the rest from reference TRBV5-1 and TRBJ2-1, the complete variable domain is KAGVTQTPRYLIKTRGQQVTLSCSPISGHRSVSWYQQTPGQGLQFLFEYFSETQRNKGNFPGRFSGRQFSNSRSEMNVSTLELGDSALYLCASSSLTGTSLGNEQFFGPGTRLTVL.

V gene TRBV7-6 combines with J gene TRBJ2-2; 7 positions match TRBD2. The CDR3 spans 17 residues. CDR1 and CDR2 from the germline V gene are SGHVS and FNYEAQ. J was trimmed by 0 bases and V by 2 bases; bases with no gene match: 6. The CDR3 DNA reads TGTGCCAGCAGCTTACGGACTAGGACTACGAACACCGGGGAGCTGTTTTTT. This gives the protein CASSLRTRTTNTGELFF.

The chain has TRBV5-1 and TRBJ1-1, with a weak D call TRBD1 (5 bases). Trimming shortened V by 0 bases and J by 0 bases, and 12 bases separated the two germline ends. Germline V gene sequence: CDR1 SGHRS, CDR2 YFSETQ. The CDR3 consists of 16 residues. CDR3 coding DNA: TGCGCCAGCAGCTTGGAAGGGGTTGGGATGAACACTGAAGCTTTCTTT. It encodes CASSLEGVGMNTEAFF.

This clone was detected a few times. This chain uses TRBV9 with TRBJ1-1, with 8 bases matching TRBD1. Germline V gives CDR1 SGDLS, CDR2 YYNGEE. V was pared by 3 bases and J by 1 base, with 5 bases of the junction left unmatched. The CDR3 has 15 residues. The CDR3 loop is CASSAQGQGNTEAFF. CDR3 sequence (DNA): TGTGCCAGCAGCGCTCAAGGACAGGGGAACACTGAAGCTTTCTTT.

The chain combines TRBV10-3 with TRBJ2-1; 8 bases fit TRBD2. The trim removed 6 bases at V and 10 bases at J, leaving 8 bases unmatched. Germline V lookup: CDR1 ENHRY, CDR2 SYGVKD. The length of the CDR3 is 13 residues. The CDR3 DNA reads as TGTGCCATCAGCTCAGGACTAGCAGGCGAGCAGTTCTTC. This sequence encodes CAISSGLAGEQFF.

The chain joins TRBV12-3 or TRBV12-4 to TRBJ2-7, with D possibly TRBD2 on 6 matching bases. The CDR3 is 12 amino acids. V was pared by 7 bases and J by 5 bases, with 12 bases between. CDR3 sequence: CASTASVNEQYF. CDR3 DNA: TGTGCCAGCACGGCTAGCGTTAACGAGCAGTACTTC.

The rearrangement uses TRBV5-4 and TRBJ1-2; 9 bases map to TRBD1. The trim removed 4 bases at V and 6 bases at J, leaving 7 bases unmatched. Germline V gene lookup returns CDR1 SGHNT and CDR2 YYREEE (reference sequence). The CDR3 is 14 amino acids. Here the CDR3 reads CASSPRDRVNGYTF. Written as DNA, the CDR3 is TGTGCCAGCAGCCCCCGGGACAGGGTTAATGGCTACACCTTC.

This chain joins TRBV19 and TRBJ1-3, with D hard to call. The ends were cut back, 6 bases at V and 0 bases at J, with 9 bases in the middle. The germline CDR1 and CDR2 sequences are LNHDA and SQIVND (reference sequence). The CDR3 has 14 amino acids. CDR3 bases: TGTGCCAGTAGCCCGAGTGTCTCTGGAAACACCATATATTTT. It yields the protein CASSPSVSGNTIYF.

The chain carries TRBV5-1 and TRBJ2-5, with 9 bases fitting TRBD2. After removal of 7 bases from V and 5 bases from J, the junction contained 12 bases not matched to a gene. The CDR3 spans 15 residues. The V gene's germline CDR1 is SGHRS and CDR2 YFSETQ. DNA for the CDR3: TGCGCCAGCCAACTGGCGGGGGGGATTGCGGAGACCCAGTACTTC. This translates into CASQLAGGIAETQYF. The full variable domain, with the rest looked up from reference TRBV5-1 and TRBJ2-5, is KAGVTQTPRYLIKTRGQQVTLSCSPISGHRSVSWYQQTPGQGLQFLFEYFSETQRNKGNFPGRFSGRQFSNSRSEMNVSTLELGDSALYLCASQLAGGIAETQYFGPGTRLLVL.

The chain joins TRBV7-9 to TRBJ2-1, with TRBD1 matching over 9 bases. With 7 bases clipped from V and 3 bases from J, the junction kept 7 bases outside the gene matches. Germline V CDR1 and CDR2: SEHNR, FQNEAQ (reference sequence). This CDR3 is 15 amino acids long. The CDR3 reads CASIRTGALYNEQFF. The CDR3, as DNA: TGTGCCAGCATCCGGACAGGGGCCCTCTACAATGAGCAGTTCTTC. Full variable domain (rest looked up from reference TRBV7-9 and TRBJ2-1): DTGVSQNPRHKITKRGQNVTFRCDPISEHNRLYWYRQTLGQGPEFLTYFQNEAQLEKSRLLSDRFSAERPKGSFSTLEIQRTEQGDSAMYLCASIRTGALYNEQFFGPGTRLTVL.

This clone was counted a single time. This sequence joins TRBV5-1 and TRBJ2-7; maybe TRBD2 (5 bases). Germline values: CDR1 SGHRS, CDR2 YFSETQ. The V end was cut by 0 bases, the J end by 6 bases, with 10 bases between. The CDR3 spans 13 residues. CDR3: CASSLESGIEQYF. CDR3 coding DNA: TGCGCCAGCAGCTTGGAATCGGGGATCGAGCAGTACTTC.

The chain has TRBV5-6 and TRBJ2-3, with D tentatively TRBD2 (5 bases). Trimming took off 0 bases at V and 9 bases at J, with 17 bases between the two ends. The CDR3 consists of 15 residues. Germline values: CDR1 SGHDT, CDR2 YYEEEE. The CDR3: CASSLEFPPPGTQYF. CDR3 nucleotides: TGTGCCAGCAGCTTGGAGTTTCCCCCTCCGGGGACGCAGTATTTT.

The table lists this clone with a count of one. V gene TRBV28 combines with J gene TRBJ1-1, with 7 positions matching TRBD1. The J segment lost 0 bases and the V segment lost 4 bases, leaving 11 bases of the junction unmatched. CDR1 and CDR2 (germline): MDHEN, SYDVKM. The CDR3 spans 17 residues. CDR3 bases: TGTGCCAGCAGTTCATCGGGACAGCTCCTAATGAACACTGAAGCTTTCTTT. Protein product: CASSSSGQLLMNTEAFF.

This rearrangement joins TRBV5-1 to TRBJ1-1; 10 bases match TRBD1. Germline V gene lookup returns CDR1 SGHRS and CDR2 YFSETQ. V was pared by 0 bases and J by 5 bases, with 10 bases of the junction left unmatched. This CDR3 is 17 amino acids long. The CDR3 nucleotides read TGCGCCAGCAGCTTGGAGTTGGGACAGGGGAGACGGACTGAAGCTTTCTTT. This codes for CASSLELGQGRRTEAFF.

The V call is TRBV2, the J call TRBJ1-2, with D unclear. This CDR3 contains 13 residues. Germline CDR1 reads SNHLY; CDR2 reads FYNNEI. V was trimmed by 3 bases and J by 8 bases, leaving 13 bases between them. The CDR3 region is CASSDYPRGGYTF. The CDR3 DNA follows: TGTGCCAGCAGTGATTACCCCCGCGGAGGCTACACCTTC.

The CDR3 DNA is TGTGCCAGCACCTCGCCCAGGGTCAATGAGCAGTTCTTC. Residues: CASTSPRVNEQFF. This chain uses TRBV27 with TRBJ2-1; D may be TRBD1 (5 bases). The V end was cut by 7 bases, the J end by 6 bases, with 13 bases between. The germline V gene encodes CDR1 MNHEY and CDR2 SMNVEV (reference sequence). The CDR3 covers 13 residues.

This chain links TRBV30 with TRBJ1-3, with D possibly TRBD1 on 5 matching bases. Germline CDR1 and CDR2: GTSNPN and SVGIG (reference sequence). The CDR3 extends over 14 amino acids. Between the trimmed V and J ends, which lost 2 bases and 3 bases, there was a span of 11 bases. CDR3 in amino acids: CAWSLWGVGNTIYF. In DNA form, the CDR3 reads TGTGCCTGGAGTCTTTGGGGCGTTGGAAACACCATATATTTT.

This sequence joins TRBV28 and TRBJ1-1; 9 bases are shared with TRBD1. Trimming at V came to 3 bases and at J to 6 bases, leaving 8 bases not matched to a gene. The CDR3 length is 15 residues. Germline V gene lookup returns CDR1 MDHEN and CDR2 SYDVKM. The CDR3 DNA reads as TGTGCCAGCAGTTTGTGGGACAGGGAGGCTCCTGAAGCTTTCTTT. It encodes CASSLWDREAPEAFF.

CDR3 loop: CASSIGTVPGYTF. The CDR3 DNA follows: TGTGCCAGTAGTATAGGGACAGTTCCCGGCTACACCTTC. This chain joins TRBV19 and TRBJ1-2, with D possibly being TRBD1 (6 bases). V gave up 1 base and J gave up 8 bases, with 11 bases separating them. Germline CDR1 LNHDA, CDR2 SQIVND (reference sequence). The CDR3 spans 13 residues.

The chain carries TRBV27 and TRBJ1-4, with D unclear. CDR3 length equals 14 residues. Germline CDR1 is MNHEY and CDR2 is SMNVEV (reference sequence). V was pared by 4 bases and J by 0 bases, with 6 bases between. The CDR3 DNA reads as TGTGCCAGCAGTTCAGTTGCAACTAATGAAAAACTGTTTTTT. Its translation is CASSSVATNEKLFF.

The chain links TRBV2 to TRBJ2-1; weak D call: TRBD2 (6 bases). V lost 10 bases to trimming and J lost 3 bases, with 16 bases between them. CDR1 SNHLY and CDR2 FYNNEI come from the germline V gene. The length of the CDR3 is 14 residues. CDR3 bases: TGTGCCACTAAGGGCGGGACCTTCTACAATGAGCAGTTCTTC. Translation gives CATKGGTFYNEQFF.

This chain joins TRBV7-9 and TRBJ1-5; TRBD1 is a possible D gene (5 bases). Trimming took off 3 bases at V and 5 bases at J, with 8 bases between the two ends. The CDR3 covers 13 residues. The germline V gene encodes CDR1 SEHNR and CDR2 FQNEAQ (reference sequence). CDR3 sequence (DNA): TGTGCCAGCAGCTTTCGGGGGGATCAGCCCCAGCATTTT. This gives the protein CASSFRGDQPQHF.

This clone was seen repeatedly, ten times or more. CDR3 bases: TGTGCCAGCAGTGCACAGCGGGAGTACCAAGAGACCCAGTACTTC. Protein product: CASSAQREYQETQYF. The chain couples TRBV2 to TRBJ2-5; 8 nucleotides line up with TRBD2. The germline CDR1 and CDR2 sequences are SNHLY and FYNNEI. V lost 4 bases, J lost 0 bases, and 4 bases stayed unmatched. The CDR3 runs 15 residues.

This chain uses TRBV3-1 (or the pseudogene TRBV3-2) with TRBJ2-2; TRBD1 matches 7 bases. Germline assignment: CDR1 LGHDT and CDR2 YNNKEL (reference sequence). The CDR3 is 14 amino acids. V trimming: 6 bases; J trimming: 2 bases; junction bases outside the gene matches: 3. The CDR3 spells CASRGTVNTGELFF. DNA for the CDR3: TGTGCCAGCAGGGGGACAGTAAACACCGGGGAGCTGTTTTTT.

This clone has a handful of counts. J is TRBJ1-1 and V is TRBV19; a weak D match, TRBD1 (6 bases). From germline, CDR1 is LNHDA and CDR2 SQIVND (reference sequence). This CDR3 has 17 amino acids. Trimming stripped 4 bases from V and 1 base from J, with 19 bases between. The CDR3 is CASSTYGGAGGNTEAFF. The CDR3, as DNA: TGTGCCAGTAGTACTTATGGGGGGGCAGGAGGGAACACTGAAGCTTTCTTT.

J is TRBJ2-5 and V is TRBV5-1; TRBD1 matches 8 bases. The germline V gene has CDR1 SGHRS and CDR2 YFSETQ. With 3 bases clipped from V and 5 bases from J, the junction kept 6 bases outside the gene matches. The CDR3 has 14 amino acids. CDR3 sequence: CASSSTGAGETQYF. In DNA form, the CDR3 reads TGCGCCAGCAGCTCGACAGGGGCGGGGGAGACCCAGTACTTC.

The chain combines TRBV5-1 with TRBJ2-5, with TRBD1 as a possible D gene (5 bases). Germline CDR1 SGHRS, CDR2 YFSETQ. This CDR3 contains 14 residues. Trimming shortened V by 3 bases and J by 1 base, and 10 bases separated the two germline ends. The CDR3 DNA sequence: TGCGCCAGCAGCTCCCAGACAGTCCAAGAGACCCAGTACTTC. It codes for CASSSQTVQETQYF.

The DNA of the CDR3 is TGTGCCATCAGCCTACAGGGCCCGAATTCACCCCTCCACTTT. Residues: CAISLQGPNSPLHF. The rearrangement links TRBV10-3 to TRBJ1-6; weak D call: TRBD1 (6 bases). V was cut by 6 bases and J by 7 bases, with 13 bases left in between. The length of the CDR3 is 14 residues. The germline gives CDR1 ENHRY, CDR2 SYGVKD.

The rearrangement joins TRBV6-5 to TRBJ2-7, with D perhaps matching TRBD1 (6 bases). V gave up 8 bases and J gave up 4 bases, with 15 bases separating them. CDR1 and CDR2 (germline): MNHEY, SVGAGI. CDR3 length equals 13 residues. DNA for the CDR3: TGTGCCAGCCGCGTGGGGGCAGGGTACGAGCAGTACTTC. It translates to CASRVGAGYEQYF.

The chain uses TRBV29-1 and TRBJ2-2, with 9 bases lining up with TRBD1. The CDR3 is made up of 15 amino acids. Trimming cost V 4 bases and J 3 bases; bases outside gene matches: 6. From germline, CDR1 is SQVTM and CDR2 ANQGSEA. CDR3 sequence (DNA): TGCAGCGTTGGAGGAGGACAGGGGTACACCGGGGAGCTGTTTTTT. Its translation: CSVGGGQGYTGELFF.